The T cell receptor beta chain under discussion was sequenced for a study of long-term antiretroviral therapy in people with HIV. CDR1 and CDR2 from the germline V gene are MGHDK and SYGVNS. Trimming shortened V by 10 bases and J by 2 bases, and 10 bases separated the two germline ends. The CDR3 contains 12 residues. It was version v3.0 of the immunoSEQ assay that was run at survey level. Assay used: immunoSEQ multiplex PCR; TCRdb lists only in-frame clones, some missing. The data contain 15,000 to 20,000 clones, less than 95% of them singletons. The J gene is TRBJ2-3, the V gene TRBV25-1; perhaps TRBD2 as D (6 bases). This receptor was obtained from a woman between 50 and 59 years old with HIV. Sequencing was performed on unsorted PBMCs, taken roughly 6.4 years after starting antiretroviral therapy. The CDR3 here is CATRGTTDTQYF. The CDR3 DNA sequence: TGTGCCACACGCGGGACCACAGATACGCAGTATTTT.